The subject of this entry is one TCR beta chain. Its antigen remains unknown. This sample stems from a study of shared clonotypes between healthy human individuals. Study details: The study used three CD4 naive, three CD4 memory, two CD8 naive and one CD8 memory plate per donor.

Germline V gene lookup returns CDR1 MNHNY and CDR2 SVGAGI (reference sequence). The CDR3 length is 15 residues. Trimming removed 2 bases from V and 8 bases from J, with 13 bases in between. Whole-study results and caveats: Generation probabilities of non-shared clonotypes were lower (relative to those shared by all four donors). Incompleteness in sorted-subset sequencing, despite large depth, was shown by rarefaction.

CD4+ cell separation produced CD45RA+ naive and CD45RA-negative memory subsets. The data were produced by immunoSEQ multiplex PCR, yet TCRdb's version contains in-frame clones alone and is incomplete. Here the sample spans about 2 million clones, approximately 95% being singletons. The origin of this receptor is a man aged 18 to 30 in good health. The sample consisted of naive CD4+ T cells sorted from blood. Subset noted: CD45RA+ positively selected. The chain is built from TRBV6-6 and TRBJ1-6, with TRBD1 as a possible D gene (5 bases). CDR3 DNA sequence: TGTGCCAGCAGTTACGGGGGTTTTAACGATTCACCCCTCCACTTT. Translation gives CASSYGGFNDSPLHF.